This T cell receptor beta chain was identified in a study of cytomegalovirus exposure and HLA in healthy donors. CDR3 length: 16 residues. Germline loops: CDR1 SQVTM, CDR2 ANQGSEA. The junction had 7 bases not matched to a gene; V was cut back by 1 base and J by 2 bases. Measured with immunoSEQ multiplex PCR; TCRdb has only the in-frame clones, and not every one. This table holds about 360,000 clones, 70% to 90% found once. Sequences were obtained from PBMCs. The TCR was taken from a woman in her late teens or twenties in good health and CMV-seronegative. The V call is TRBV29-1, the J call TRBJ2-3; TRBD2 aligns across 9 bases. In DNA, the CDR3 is TGCAGCGTTGAAGCCCAAAGCGGGAGGCTCACAGATACGCAGTATTTT. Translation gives CSVEAQSGRLTDTQYF.